This T cell receptor (beta chain) was documented in a study of cytomegalovirus exposure and HLA in healthy donors. Trimming removed 5 bases from V and 3 bases from J; junction bases left unmatched: 6. Looked up from germline, CDR1 is SEHNR and CDR2 is FQNEAQ (reference sequence). This CDR3 contains 15 residues. This clone has a single count. Amplification used 60 Vbeta primers and 13 Jbeta primers. Sequencing used immunoSEQ multiplex PCR; TCRdb keeps in-frame clones, though not all of them. Among 70,000 to 100,000 clones listed, about 80% were seen once. The sample taken for sequencing was PBMCs. This chain links TRBV7-9 with TRBJ1-4; 7 bases are a match to TRBD1. This receptor was identified in a man between 45 and 60 years old in good health and CMV-seropositive. The CDR3 sequence: CASSSYRGSNEKLFF. The CDR3 nucleotides are TGTGCCAGCAGCAGCTACAGGGGATCTAATGAAAAACTGTTTTTT.